These 15 T cell receptor beta chains originate from one sample sequenced in a study of blood T cells in healthy people across ages. With a J-beta primer mix and a sample-barcoded 5' primer, a second PCR ran 7 to 11 cycles. TCRdb processed the 5' RACE reads anew with MiXCR; each CDR3 protein has one entry. In the table there are over 600,000 distinct CDR3 sequences, 56% of which are singletons. Material for sequencing was blood. The receptors originated from a man in his forties in good health.

The rearrangement uses TRBV6-2 or TRBV6-3 and TRBJ2-7; 10 nucleotides match TRBD2. The CDR3 covers 15 residues. The J segment lost 2 bases and the V segment lost 6 bases, leaving 7 bases of the junction unmatched. CDR1 and CDR2 (germline): MNHEY, SVGEGT. The DNA of the CDR3 is TGTGCCAGCAGAGTAGCGGGAGGTACCACCTACGAGCAGTACTTC. It translates to CASRVAGGTTYEQYF.

CDR3 protein: CASSLGRGRARTDTQYF. CDR3 nucleotides: TGTGCCAGCAGCTTAGGACGGGGGAGAGCCCGCACAGATACGCAGTATTTT. The rearrangement joins TRBV7-9 to TRBJ2-3, with a tentative D call TRBD2 (6 bases). Germline V gene data show CDR1 as SEHNR and CDR2 as FQNEAQ (reference sequence). Trimming stripped 1 base from V and 1 base from J, with 15 bases between. The CDR3 consists of 17 residues.

This clonotype appeared once. The rearrangement uses TRBV20-1 and TRBJ2-7; possible D gene TRBD1, 6 bases. CDR3 length equals 17 residues. The ends were cut back, 3 bases at V and 4 bases at J, with 25 bases in the middle. Germline assignment: CDR1 DFQATT and CDR2 SNEGSKA (reference sequence). CDR3: CSASSPGQGAVVYEQYF. In nucleotides, the CDR3 is TGCAGTGCTAGTTCTCCGGGACAAGGGGCCGTGGTTTACGAGCAGTACTTC.

This clonotype was picked up a small number of times. The chain joins TRBV27 to TRBJ1-1; TRBD1 is a possible D gene (5 bases). The CDR3 has 15 amino acids. The V gene lost 5 bases and the J gene lost 0 bases, with 13 bases spanning the gap. Germline V CDR1 and CDR2: MNHEY, SMNVEV (reference sequence). The DNA for the CDR3 is TGTGCCAGCAGTCCCTCCGGGGGTCTGAACACTGAAGCTTTCTTT. This gives the protein CASSPSGGLNTEAFF.

This chain connects TRBV29-1 to TRBJ2-2, with unresolved D. V lost 4 bases to trimming and J lost 6 bases, with 6 bases between them. Per germline, CDR1 SQVTM and CDR2 ANQGSEA. This CDR3 is 11 amino acids long. This CDR3 reads CSVGLAGELFF. In DNA form, the CDR3 reads TGCAGCGTTGGGTTGGCCGGGGAGCTGTTTTTT.

This chain joins TRBV6-1 and TRBJ2-5, with 7 bases fitting TRBD2. TRBJ2-7 explains the end of the DNA better; the J call may be wrong. The CDR3 spans 15 residues. Germline loops: CDR1 MNHNS, CDR2 SASEGT. In DNA, the CDR3 is TGTGCCAGCAGTGAAGGACTAGCCGAAACCTACGAGCAGTACTTC. Protein sequence: CASSEGLAETYEQYF.

Only one count was recorded for this clonotype. This chain connects TRBV11-2 to TRBJ2-7; a possible D gene is TRBD2 (6 bases). This CDR3 spans 14 amino acids. V dropped 10 bases and J dropped 0 bases, with 16 bases sitting between them. CDR1 SGHAT and CDR2 FQNNGV come from the germline V gene. CDR3 DNA sequence: TGTGCCACGAGCCGGGAGTCGACCTCCTACGAGCAGTACTTC. The encoded protein is CATSRESTSYEQYF.

This chain joins TRBV10-3 and TRBJ2-4, with TRBD2 as a possible D gene (6 bases). The closer fit of TRBJ2-7 to the DNA end suggests the J call may be wrong. The germline V gene encodes CDR1 ENHRY and CDR2 SYGVKD. The CDR3 sequence is 13 residues long. The CDR3 bases are TGTGCCATCAGGCGGGACGGGAACTACGAGCAGTACTTC. Protein sequence: CAIRRDGNYEQYF.

This clonotype has more than one count but fewer than ten. V and J are TRBV4-3 and TRBJ2-7, with 10 bases identical to TRBD1. The V gene's germline CDR1 is LGHNA and CDR2 YSLEER. Trimming at V came to 2 bases and at J to 4 bases, leaving 5 bases not matched to a gene. The CDR3 is 15 residues long. CDR3 amino acids: CASSQRQGALYEQYF. CDR3 DNA: TGCGCCAGCAGCCAAAGACAGGGGGCGCTTTACGAGCAGTACTTC.

The CDR3 reads CATRSGWGGGQDVLTF. DNA for the CDR3: TGTGCCACCCGCTCGGGTTGGGGCGGGGGGCAGGACGTCCTGACTTTC. V gene TRBV15 combines with J gene TRBJ2-6, with 8 bases identical to TRBD2. CDR1 is LNHNV, CDR2 YYDKDF, per germline (reference sequence). This CDR3 has 16 amino acids. The junction had 17 bases not matched to a gene; V was cut back by 8 bases and J by 11 bases.

CDR3 sequence (DNA): TGCGCCAGCGATCTAGGGAATGAGCAGTTCTTC. It translates to CASDLGNEQFF. The chain carries TRBV10-2 and TRBJ2-1; no reliable D call. Germline CDR1 reads WSHSY; CDR2 reads SAAADI. V gave up 8 bases and J gave up 7 bases, with 9 bases separating them. This CDR3 comprises 11 residues.

The chain carries TRBV5-1 and TRBJ1-1; TRBD1 agrees at 8 bases. Germline V CDR1 and CDR2: SGHRS, YFSETQ. The CDR3 spans 15 residues. J was trimmed by 1 base and V by 5 bases; bases with no gene match: 7. CDR3 nucleotides: TGCGCCAGCAGGGACAGGGAAGGGGAGAACACTGAAGCTTTCTTT. Translation gives CASRDREGENTEAFF. The complete variable domain, with remaining parts taken from reference TRBV5-1 and TRBJ1-1, reads KAGVTQTPRYLIKTRGQQVTLSCSPISGHRSVSWYQQTPGQGLQFLFEYFSETQRNKGNFPGRFSGRQFSNSRSEMNVSTLELGDSALYLCASRDREGENTEAFFGQGTRLTVV.

The chain links TRBV3-1 to TRBJ1-2, with D unresolved. The CDR3 covers 12 residues. Germline CDR1 LGHDT, CDR2 YNNKEL (reference sequence). The ends were cut back, 0 bases at V and 4 bases at J, with 3 bases in the middle. The CDR3 DNA sequence: TGTGCCAGCAGCCAAGAAGCCTATGGCTACACCTTC. Translating it yields CASSQEAYGYTF. Using reference TRBV3-1 and TRBJ1-2 for the parts outside the CDR3, the full variable domain is DTAVSQTPKYLVTQMGNDKSIKCEQNLGHDTMYWYKQDSKKFLKIMFSYNNKELIINETVPNRFSPKSPDKAHLNLHINSLELGDSAVYFCASSQEAYGYTFGSGTRLTVV.

The table lists this clonotype with a few counts. This chain joins TRBV7-3 and TRBJ2-1, with TRBD1 matching 11 bases. Germline CDR1 and CDR2: SGHTA and FQGTGA. V lost 5 bases, J lost 0 bases, and 6 bases stayed unmatched. The CDR3 contains 17 residues. CDR3 DNA: TGTGCCAGCAGCATCAGGACAGGGGGCCTCTCCTACAATGAGCAGTTCTTC. As protein: CASSIRTGGLSYNEQFF.

The chain carries TRBV4-1 and TRBJ2-1; 10 bases are a match to TRBD2. CDR1 MGHRA and CDR2 YSYEKL come from the germline V gene. The CDR3 consists of 15 residues. Unmatched junction bases numbered 11, after V lost 8 bases and J lost 7 bases. The CDR3 protein is CASGRAGGLLNEQFF. The CDR3 DNA is TGCGCCAGCGGACGAGCGGGGGGGCTTTTGAATGAGCAGTTCTTC.